A single T cell receptor beta chain is shown here with its context. What it binds is not known. Generated by immunoSEQ multiplex PCR, the TCRdb table keeps only in-frame clones and is missing some. The sample records some 84,000 clones, roughly 89% being singletons. This sample is drawn from a study of OX40 agonist ivuxolimab in advanced cancers. Study-wide background: Patients received intravenous ivuxolimab every 2 weeks at 0.01 to 10 mg/kg.

Germline assignment: CDR1 MDHEN and CDR2 SYDVKM. The CDR3 covers 16 residues. The V end lost 1 base, the J end lost 8 bases, and 19 bases lay between the germline ends. Points from the study as a whole: Nonresponders, in some cases, also had low normalized T-cell clonal expansion.

The clonotype originates from an adult with an advanced solid tumor such as melanoma, head and neck, liver or kidney cancer. The source material was CD4+ or CD8+ T cells sorted from blood, sampled in a trial of the OX40 agonist ivuxolimab. V gene TRBV28 combines with J gene TRBJ2-3, with TRBD2 as a possible D gene (5 bases). The DNA for the CDR3 is TGTGCCAGCAGTTTATACACTATGGGCCTACGGGGTACGCAGTATTTT. Its protein is CASSLYTMGLRGTQYF.